The 20 T cell receptor beta chains below all came from one sample that was sequenced in a study of blood T cell repertoires in COVID-19. Measured with immunoSEQ multiplex PCR; TCRdb has only the in-frame clones, and not every one. The sample records about 37,000 clones, 75% to 90% being singletons. What was sequenced was peripheral blood. These receptors all stem from a human donor in a cohort sampled during active COVID-19.

The CDR3 here is CASSLLRELGGYTF. DNA of the CDR3: TGTGCCAGCAGTTTACTTAGGGAGTTGGGGGGCTACACCTTC. This chain connects TRBV6-6 to TRBJ1-2; D is ambiguous. CDR3 length equals 14 residues. CDR1 and CDR2 (germline): MNHNY, SVGAGI (reference sequence). Trimming took off 4 bases at V and 8 bases at J, with 17 bases between the two ends.

The genes are TRBV11-2 and TRBJ1-4, with a possible D match to TRBD1 (6 bases). The germline V gene has CDR1 SGHAT and CDR2 FQNNGV. This CDR3 is built from 15 residues. The V gene lost 6 bases and the J gene lost 0 bases, with 11 bases spanning the gap. This CDR3 reads CASREGGPTNEKLFF. CDR3 in DNA: TGTGCCAGCAGAGAAGGGGGTCCAACTAATGAAAAACTGTTTTTT.

In its sample, this clone was seen a few times. CDR3 DNA: TGCAGTGCTAGTCAGTTCATTCCAACAGATACGCAGTATTTT. As protein: CSASQFIPTDTQYF. This chain uses TRBV20-1 with TRBJ2-3; D uncertain. CDR3 length equals 14 residues. The V end lost 3 bases, the J end lost 3 bases, and 13 bases lay between the germline ends. Germline loops: CDR1 DFQATT, CDR2 SNEGSKA (reference sequence).

This clone was recorded once. This chain uses TRBV28 with TRBJ1-2; no reliable D call. The CDR3 spans 14 residues. Per the germline V gene, CDR1 is MDHEN and CDR2 is SYDVKM. Trimming removed 5 bases from V and 4 bases from J, with 14 bases in between. CDR3 coding DNA: TGTGCCAGCAGTCCTGGCCCGCGGGGCTATGGCTACACCTTC. It is translated as CASSPGPRGYGYTF.

The chain carries TRBV7-2 and TRBJ2-7, with D possibly TRBD2 on 5 matching bases. Trimming shortened V by 6 bases and J by 6 bases, and 12 bases separated the two germline ends. Germline loops: CDR1 SGHTA, CDR2 FQGNSA. This CDR3 contains 12 residues. The CDR3 reads CASSPLAPEQYF. CDR3 in DNA: TGTGCCAGCAGTCCTCTAGCCCCCGAGCAGTACTTC.

The rearrangement joins TRBV16 to TRBJ1-6, with 8 bases identical to TRBD1. V lost 4 bases, J lost 8 bases, and 10 bases stayed unmatched. CDR1 is KGHSY and CDR2 is FQNENV in the germline V gene. The CDR3 totals 16 residues. The CDR3 bases are TGTGCCAGCAGCCCTACCAGGGGGCGAACCGATTCACCCCTCCACTTT. Its translation is CASSPTRGRTDSPLHF.

This clone has just one count. The J gene is TRBJ2-5, the V gene TRBV12-3 or TRBV12-4; D uncertain. The V gene lost 3 bases and the J gene lost 5 bases, with 10 bases spanning the gap. CDR3 size: 13 residues. The CDR3 bases are TGTGCCAGCAGTTTTACGACAAAGGAGACCCAGTACTTC. Translation: CASSFTTKETQYF.

This clone was recorded a few times. The chain couples TRBV7-9 to TRBJ2-7; no firm D call. The CDR3 is made up of 12 amino acids. Between the trimmed V and J ends, which lost 4 bases and 4 bases, there was a span of 8 bases. The V gene's germline CDR1 is SEHNR and CDR2 FQNEAQ (reference sequence). This CDR3 is CASSSPEYEQYF. As DNA, the CDR3 is TGTGCCAGCAGCTCGCCCGAGTACGAGCAGTACTTC.

The chain employs TRBV19 and TRBJ2-3; 11 nucleotides match TRBD1. The CDR3 has 15 amino acids. V lost 3 bases, J lost 4 bases, and 3 bases stayed unmatched. Germline V lookup: CDR1 LNHDA, CDR2 SQIVND (reference sequence). CDR3 in amino acids: CASSIRTGGADTQYF. DNA for the CDR3: TGTGCCAGTAGTATCCGGACAGGGGGCGCAGATACGCAGTATTTT.

This chain links TRBV10-1 with TRBJ1-2; TRBD1 might be the D (5 bases). Germline CDR1 and CDR2: WNHNN and SYGVQD (reference sequence). Trimming stripped 3 bases from V and 2 bases from J, with 7 bases between. The CDR3 is made up of 13 amino acids. The CDR3, as DNA: TGCGCCAGCAGTGAAAGACAGAACTATGGCTACACCTTC. Protein: CASSERQNYGYTF.

The rearrangement uses TRBV2 and TRBJ2-5; 10 bases are a match to TRBD1. The CDR3 runs to 14 residues. V shed 6 bases and J 5 bases; nucleotides not matched to a gene: 6. Looked up from germline, CDR1 is SNHLY and CDR2 is FYNNEI. CDR3 residues: CASRGQGVGETQYF. The CDR3 DNA sequence: TGTGCCAGCAGAGGACAGGGGGTCGGGGAGACCCAGTACTTC.

The genes are TRBV5-1 and TRBJ2-3, with TRBD2 matching over 9 bases. CDR1 is SGHRS and CDR2 is YFSETQ in the germline V gene. The CDR3 is 12 amino acids. Trimming took 4 bases from V and 6 from J; bases not matched to a gene: 0. The CDR3, as DNA: TGCGCCAGCAGCCTAGCGGGGGATACGCAGTATTTT. This gives the protein CASSLAGDTQYF.

The chain carries TRBV5-6 and TRBJ2-7; no definite D call. The ends were cut back, 5 bases at V and 3 bases at J, with 9 bases in the middle. In germline, CDR1 is SGHDT, CDR2 YYEEEE. The CDR3 length is 12 residues. The CDR3: CASRLGRYEQYF. CDR3 bases: TGTGCCAGCAGACTGGGCCGCTACGAGCAGTACTTC.

The genes are TRBV19 and TRBJ2-5; TRBD2 matches 11 bases. The CDR3 is made up of 18 amino acids. The J segment lost 3 bases and the V segment lost 0 bases, leaving 9 bases of the junction unmatched. Germline assignment: CDR1 LNHDA and CDR2 SQIVND (reference sequence). CDR3 residues: CASSIDREGLADEETQYF. The CDR3 region has the DNA TGTGCCAGTAGTATAGATCGGGAGGGACTAGCGGATGAAGAGACCCAGTACTTC. Full variable domain (remainder filled in from reference TRBV19 and TRBJ2-5): DGGITQSPKYLFRKEGQNVTLSCEQNLNHDAMYWYRQDPGQGLRLIYYSQIVNDFQKGDIAEGYSVSREKKESFPLTVTSAQKNPTAFYLCASSIDREGLADEETQYFGPGTRLLVL.

This clone was detected once. The chain uses TRBV19 and TRBJ2-2; TRBD1 matches at 7 bases. The trim removed 1 base at V and 6 bases at J, leaving 8 bases unmatched. CDR1 and CDR2 (germline): LNHDA, SQIVND (reference sequence). The CDR3 is 16 amino acids. CDR3 DNA: TGTGCCAGTAGTATAGGAGGGACAGTAAAAGCCGGGGAGCTGTTTTTT. Amino acids: CASSIGGTVKAGELFF.

The rearrangement uses TRBV5-5 and TRBJ2-1, with 8 bases that match TRBD1. Losses at the gene ends were 4 bases for V and 12 bases for J; bases not matched to a gene: 12. This CDR3 contains 14 residues. Germline V gene lookup returns CDR1 SGHKS and CDR2 YYEKEE (reference sequence). The CDR3 here is CASSIQGALGGQFF. CDR3 in DNA: TGTGCCAGCAGCATTCAGGGGGCTTTGGGAGGGCAGTTCTTC.

The chain employs TRBV5-1 and TRBJ2-1; 8 nucleotides line up with TRBD2. This CDR3 spans 15 amino acids. J gave up 7 bases and V 7 bases, and 13 bases lay outside the gene matches. Germline CDR1 reads SGHRS; CDR2 reads YFSETQ. In nucleotides, the CDR3 is TGCGCCAGCTCACGACCCAGCGGGGGCGAGAATGAGCAGTTCTTC. Its protein is CASSRPSGGENEQFF. The complete variable domain, with remaining parts taken from reference TRBV5-1 and TRBJ2-1, reads KAGVTQTPRYLIKTRGQQVTLSCSPISGHRSVSWYQQTPGQGLQFLFEYFSETQRNKGNFPGRFSGRQFSNSRSEMNVSTLELGDSALYLCASSRPSGGENEQFFGPGTRLTVL.

V and J are TRBV5-1 and TRBJ2-1, with D tentatively TRBD1 (6 bases). Germline V lookup: CDR1 SGHRS, CDR2 YFSETQ. The CDR3 totals 16 residues. The V gene lost 4 bases and the J gene lost 4 bases, with 18 bases spanning the gap. The DNA of the CDR3 is TGCGCCAGCAGCCCCGGTGGGGGCGCGAGTTACAATGAGCAGTTCTTC. Translation: CASSPGGGASYNEQFF.

The chain links TRBV6-5 to TRBJ2-3; TRBD2 might be the D (5 bases). The CDR3 runs 14 residues. Trimming took 8 bases from V and 5 from J, leaving 17 bases between them. The germline V gene has CDR1 MNHEY and CDR2 SVGAGI. CDR3 amino acids: CASVRAPVGDTQYF. Written as DNA, the CDR3 is TGTGCCAGCGTGCGGGCCCCGGTCGGAGATACGCAGTATTTT.

This chain joins TRBV19 and TRBJ1-1, with 8 bases aligning to TRBD1. CDR1 and CDR2 from the germline V gene are LNHDA and SQIVND (reference sequence). The CDR3 has 17 residues. V trimming: 0 bases; J trimming: 1 base; junction bases outside the gene matches: 7. The CDR3: CASSIDGRGPSNTEAFF. The CDR3 DNA follows: TGTGCCAGTAGTATAGATGGCAGGGGGCCCTCGAACACTGAAGCTTTCTTT.